The 11 T cell receptor beta chains below come from one sample, sequenced in a study of T-cell memory formation after mild COVID-19. TCRdb reprocessed the 5' RACE reads via MiXCR and lists one record per CDR3 protein. The repertoire consists of just over 400,000 distinct CDR3 sequences, with 20% to 30% occurring once and the leading ten covering around 14%. Sequencing was done on a sample of PBMCs or a T cell subset sorted from them (not recorded which). These receptors were collected from an adult woman who had mild COVID-19 (a few samples of this study predate the infection). Cell type and time point are not known.

The V gene is TRBV20-1, the J gene TRBJ2-5; 7 bases are a match to TRBD2. The CDR3 covers 14 residues. The V segment lost 1 base and the J segment 5 bases; nucleotides outside the gene matches: 7. Germline V gene data show CDR1 as DFQATT and CDR2 as SNEGSKA (reference sequence). Written as DNA, the CDR3 is TGCAGTGCTAGAGGGCCGGGAGGATGGGAGACCCAGTACTTC. Translating it yields CSARGPGGWETQYF.

This clonotype was seen a handful of times. The chain couples TRBV6-6 to TRBJ1-2; the match to TRBD1 covers 8 bases. Germline assignment: CDR1 MNHNY and CDR2 SVGAGI (reference sequence). The CDR3 is 14 amino acids. Unmatched junction bases numbered 5, after V lost 6 bases and J lost 2 bases. The CDR3 DNA follows: TGTGCCAGCAGATCGGACAGGGAGAACTATGGCTACACCTTC. Encoded protein: CASRSDRENYGYTF.

J is TRBJ1-1 and V is TRBV12-3 or TRBV12-4; D unresolved. V was pared by 4 bases and J by 10 bases, with 7 bases between. The CDR3 is made up of 10 amino acids. CDR3 in amino acids: CASSYFGAFF. DNA for the CDR3: TGTGCCAGCAGTTATTTCGGAGCTTTCTTT.

The V and J genes are TRBV12-3 or TRBV12-4 and TRBJ2-5; D possibly corresponds to TRBD2 (7 bases). This CDR3 contains 13 residues. V lost 5 bases, J lost 5 bases, and 12 bases lay in between. The CDR3 region is CASSPGGPETQYF. CDR3 bases: TGTGCCAGCAGTCCGGGGGGCCCCGAGACCCAGTACTTC.

The chain uses TRBV13 and TRBJ2-1, with 8 bases identical to TRBD2. This CDR3 is 15 amino acids long. V was pared by 5 bases and J by 9 bases, with 12 bases of the junction left unmatched. Per the germline V gene, CDR1 is PRHDT and CDR2 is FYEKMQ (reference sequence). As DNA, the CDR3 is TGTGCCAGCAGCCGAGAAGCGGGGGTGCTCGCTGAGCAGTTCTTC. This translates into CASSREAGVLAEQFF.

The rearrangement links TRBV30 to TRBJ1-5; 8 bases align to TRBD1. Germline V CDR1 and CDR2: GTSNPN, SVGIG (reference sequence). V shed 1 base, J shed 4 bases, and the junction held 6 bases outside the gene matches. This CDR3 spans 15 amino acids. The CDR3, as DNA: TGTGCCTGGAGTGATAGGACAGGGTTTAATCAGCCCCAGCATTTT. Translation gives CAWSDRTGFNQPQHF.

The chain has TRBV4-1 and TRBJ2-3; 8 bases line up with TRBD1. CDR3 length: 16 residues. V shed 2 bases and J 3 bases; nucleotides not matched to a gene: 7. The germline gives CDR1 MGHRA, CDR2 YSYEKL. DNA of the CDR3: TGCGCCAGCAGCCAAACGTACAGGGGGGAAACAGATACGCAGTATTTT. Encoded protein: CASSQTYRGETDTQYF.

This clonotype was seen more than once but under ten times. V is TRBV21-1 and J is TRBJ1-2; TRBD1, the D gene given by the table, was not confirmed from the DNA. TRBV21-1 is labeled a pseudogene. This CDR3 contains 16 residues. As DNA, the CDR3 is TGTGCCAGCAGCAAAAGGGACAAGAGGATGAACTATGGCTACACCTTC. Amino acids: CASSKRDKRMNYGYTF.

The table lists this clonotype with a few counts. The rearrangement uses TRBV6-2 or TRBV6-3 and TRBJ2-1; TRBD2 aligns across 7 bases. In germline, CDR1 is MNHEY, CDR2 SVGEGT. The CDR3 contains 17 residues. With V trimmed by 10 bases and J by 0 bases, 15 bases remained unmatched. CDR3 protein: CATRRRLAANSYNEQFF. The CDR3 nucleotides read TGTGCCACCCGACGGCGTCTAGCGGCCAACTCCTACAATGAGCAGTTCTTC.

This clonotype was found a few times. The rearrangement joins TRBV5-1 to TRBJ2-2; D ambiguous. The V gene lost 4 bases and the J gene lost 7 bases, with 11 bases spanning the gap. Germline V CDR1 and CDR2: SGHRS, YFSETQ. The CDR3 is 13 amino acids. This CDR3 reads CASSADGFGELFF. CDR3 sequence (DNA): TGCGCCAGCAGCGCGGACGGGTTCGGGGAGCTGTTTTTT.

This chain connects TRBV20-1 to TRBJ2-2; D unresolved. Trimming removed 5 bases at V and 4 bases at J, with 14 bases between. The CDR3 is made up of 14 amino acids. In germline, CDR1 is DFQATT, CDR2 SNEGSKA (reference sequence). The CDR3 DNA reads as TGCAGTGCTCCAGTGGAAGGTAGCACCGGGGAGCTGTTTTTT. Translated: CSAPVEGSTGELFF.